The clone carrying this TCR beta chain has just a few counts. Its specificity is not known. Building the TCR beta libraries relied on iRepertoire HTBI primers, and CDR3 regions underwent Arm-PCR. Each CDR3 protein is one row after TCRdb ran MiXCR on the multiplex PCR reads. This table holds a few hundred thousand distinct CDR3 sequences, 20% to 25% found once. The sample belongs to a study of regulatory T cells in long-lasting Graves disease. Study-wide background: For under 3 months, newly diagnosed Graves' patients had been taking antithyroid drugs. Points from the study as a whole: Preferential use of TRBV28, TRBJ1-2 and TRBJ2-5 was seen in persistent disease.

This CDR3 is 12 amino acids long. V lost 5 bases to trimming and J lost 8 bases, with 10 bases between them. Time point noted: newly diagnosed GD, antithyroid drugs for less than 3 months. PBMC RNA served as the TCR library source. This material consisted of peripheral blood mononuclear cells (PBMCs), taken at new diagnosis, from a patient treated with antithyroid drugs. The receptor was derived from a female donor with Graves disease. The chain links TRBV12-3 or TRBV12-4 to TRBJ1-3; D is unclear. DNA for the CDR3: TGTGCCAGCAGTCCCGAAGGGTACACCATATATTTT. This translates into CASSPEGYTIYF.